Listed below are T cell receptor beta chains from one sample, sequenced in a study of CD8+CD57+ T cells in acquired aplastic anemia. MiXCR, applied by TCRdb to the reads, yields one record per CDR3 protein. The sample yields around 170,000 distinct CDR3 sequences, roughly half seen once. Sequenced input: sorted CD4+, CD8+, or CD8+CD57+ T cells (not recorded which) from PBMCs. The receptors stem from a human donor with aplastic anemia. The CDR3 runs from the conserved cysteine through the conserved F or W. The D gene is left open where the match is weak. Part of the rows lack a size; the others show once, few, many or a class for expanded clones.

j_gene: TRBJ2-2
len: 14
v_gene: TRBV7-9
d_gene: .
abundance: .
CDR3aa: CASSLEVNTGELFF
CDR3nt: TGTGCCAGCAGCTTGGAAGTGAACACCGGGGAGCTGTTTTTT

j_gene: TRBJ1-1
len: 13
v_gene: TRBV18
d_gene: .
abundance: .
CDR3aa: CASSPWTIDEALF
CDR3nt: TGTGCCAGCTCGCCGTGGACTATCGATGAAGCTCTCTTT

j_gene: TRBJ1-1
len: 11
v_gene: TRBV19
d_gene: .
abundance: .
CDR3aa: CASSLSIEAFF
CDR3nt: TGTGCCAGTAGTTTGTCAATCGAAGCTTTCTTT

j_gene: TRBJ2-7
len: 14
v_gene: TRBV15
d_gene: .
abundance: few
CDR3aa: CATSRGARAYEQYF
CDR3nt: TGTGCCACCAGCAGAGGGGCTCGTGCCTACGAGCAGTACTTC

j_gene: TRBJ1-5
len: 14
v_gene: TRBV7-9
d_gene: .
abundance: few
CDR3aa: CASSLADGPQPQHF
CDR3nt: TGTGCCAGCAGCTTAGCGGACGGGCCTCAGCCCCAGCATTTT

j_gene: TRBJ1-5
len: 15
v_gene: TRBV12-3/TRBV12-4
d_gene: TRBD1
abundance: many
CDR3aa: CASSLVYRGDQPQHF
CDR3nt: TGTGCCAGCAGTTTAGTCTACAGGGGAGATCAGCCCCAGCATTTT

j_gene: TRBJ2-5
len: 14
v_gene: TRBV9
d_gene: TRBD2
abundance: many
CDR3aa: CASSVGTRAETQYF
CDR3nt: TGTGCCAGCAGCGTCGGGACTAGGGCGGAGACCCAGTACTTC

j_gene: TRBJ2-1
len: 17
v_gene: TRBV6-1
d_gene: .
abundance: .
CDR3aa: CASSELMGVASLDEQFF
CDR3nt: TGTGCCAGCAGCGAATTGATGGGGGTAGCCAGTTTAGACGAGCAGTTCTTC

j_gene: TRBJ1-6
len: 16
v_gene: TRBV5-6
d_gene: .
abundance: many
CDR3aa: CASSLRGTGRNSPLHF
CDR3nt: TGTGCCAGCAGCTTGAGGGGGACGGGAAGGAATTCACCCCTCCACTTT

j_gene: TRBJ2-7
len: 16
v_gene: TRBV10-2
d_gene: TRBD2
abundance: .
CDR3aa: CASSDRTSGRKDEQYF
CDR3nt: TGCGCCAGCAGTGATAGGACTAGCGGGAGGAAGGACGAGCAGTACTTC

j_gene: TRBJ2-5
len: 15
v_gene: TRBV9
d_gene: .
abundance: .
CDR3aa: CASSPSGGLGETQYF
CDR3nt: TGTGCCAGCAGCCCCTCCGGGGGGCTAGGAGAGACCCAGTACTTC

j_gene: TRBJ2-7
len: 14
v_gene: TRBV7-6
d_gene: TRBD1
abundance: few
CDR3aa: CASSSGGSPPGQYF
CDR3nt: TGTGCCAGCAGCTCAGGGGGAAGCCCCCCCGGGCAGTACTTC

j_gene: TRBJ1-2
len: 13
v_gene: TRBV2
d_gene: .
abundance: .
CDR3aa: CASQEQFGYGYTF
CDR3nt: TGTGCCAGTCAGGAACAGTTCGGCTATGGCTACACCTTC

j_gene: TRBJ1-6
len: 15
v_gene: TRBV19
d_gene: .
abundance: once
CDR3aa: CASTEQGLDNSPLHF
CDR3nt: TGTGCCAGTACCGAACAGGGTCTGGATAATTCACCCCTCCACTTT

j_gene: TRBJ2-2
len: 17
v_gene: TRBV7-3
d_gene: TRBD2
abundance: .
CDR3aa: CASSLIGLAGNTGDLFF
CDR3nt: TGTGCCAGCAGCTTAATCGGACTAGCGGGAAACACCGGGGACCTGTTTTTT

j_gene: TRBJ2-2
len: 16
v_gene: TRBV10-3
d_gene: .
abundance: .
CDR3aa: CAISASGTANTGELFF
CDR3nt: TGTGCCATCAGTGCATCCGGGACTGCCAACACCGGGGAGCTGTTTTTT

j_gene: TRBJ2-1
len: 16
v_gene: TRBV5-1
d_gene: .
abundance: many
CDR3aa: CASSGRSGVSYNEQFF
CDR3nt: TGCGCCAGCAGCGGGAGGTCGGGAGTCTCGTACAATGAGCAGTTCTTC

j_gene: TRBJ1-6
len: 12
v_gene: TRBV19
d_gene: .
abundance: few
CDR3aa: CATSGEGSPLHF
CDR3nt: TGTGCCACCTCAGGGGAAGGTTCACCCCTCCACTTT

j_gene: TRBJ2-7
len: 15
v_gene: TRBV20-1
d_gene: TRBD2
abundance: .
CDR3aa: CSAARRTSSSYDQYF
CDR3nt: TGCAGTGCTGCCAGACGGACTAGCAGCTCCTACGATCAGTACTTC

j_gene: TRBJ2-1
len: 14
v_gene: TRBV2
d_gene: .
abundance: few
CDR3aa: CASSPKRGGNEQFF
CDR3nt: TGTGCCAGCTCACCAAAACGGGGTGGGAATGAGCAGTTCTTC

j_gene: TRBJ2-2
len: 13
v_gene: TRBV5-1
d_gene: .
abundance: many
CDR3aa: CASSSGNTGELFF
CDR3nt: TGCGCCAGCAGCTCCGGAAACACCGGGGAGCTGTTTTTT

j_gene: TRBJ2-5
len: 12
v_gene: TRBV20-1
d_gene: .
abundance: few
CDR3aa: CSASSPGETQYF
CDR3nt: TGCAGTGCTAGTTCCCCGGGCGAGACCCAGTACTTC

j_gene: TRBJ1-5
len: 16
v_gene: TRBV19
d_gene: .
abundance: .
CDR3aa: CASSMPNGQGNQPRHF
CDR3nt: TGTGCCAGTAGTATGCCGAATGGGCAGGGCAATCAGCCCCGGCATTTT

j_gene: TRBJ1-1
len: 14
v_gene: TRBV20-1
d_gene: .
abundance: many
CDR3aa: CSATQQSLNTEAFF
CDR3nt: TGCAGTGCTACACAACAGTCATTGAACACTGAAGCTTTCTTT

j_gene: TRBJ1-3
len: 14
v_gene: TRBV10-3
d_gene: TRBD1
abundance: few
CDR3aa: CAISGHTGANTIYF
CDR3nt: TGTGCCATCAGTGGGCATACAGGGGCAAACACCATATATTTT

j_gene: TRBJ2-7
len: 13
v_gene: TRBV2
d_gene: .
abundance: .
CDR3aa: CASSSNPGGEQYF
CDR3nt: TGTGCCAGCAGCTCCAACCCAGGTGGCGAGCAGTACTTC

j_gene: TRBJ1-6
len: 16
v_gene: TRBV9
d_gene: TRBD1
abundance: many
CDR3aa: CASSVDGTGGISPLHF
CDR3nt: TGTGCCAGCAGCGTAGACGGGACAGGGGGTATTTCACCCCTCCACTTT

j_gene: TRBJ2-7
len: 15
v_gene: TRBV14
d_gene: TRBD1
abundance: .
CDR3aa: CASSWARDRAYEQYF
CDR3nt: TGTGCCAGCAGCTGGGCACGGGACAGGGCCTACGAGCAGTACTTC

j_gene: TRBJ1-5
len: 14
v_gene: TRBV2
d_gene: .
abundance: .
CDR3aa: CASSRSRGNQPQHF
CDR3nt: TGTGCCAGCAGTCGCTCTCGGGGCAATCAGCCCCAGCATTTT

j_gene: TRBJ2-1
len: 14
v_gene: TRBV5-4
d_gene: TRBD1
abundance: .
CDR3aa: CASSPGQGTYEQFF
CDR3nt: TGTGCCAGCAGCCCGGGACAGGGAACCTACGAGCAGTTCTTC

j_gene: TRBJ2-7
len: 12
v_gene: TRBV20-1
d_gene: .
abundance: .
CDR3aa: CSYWGATYEQYF
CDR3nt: TGCAGTTACTGGGGCGCGACCTACGAGCAGTACTTC

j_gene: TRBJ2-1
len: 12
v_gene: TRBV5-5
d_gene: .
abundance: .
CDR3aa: CASSLATGEQFF
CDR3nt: TGTGCCAGCAGCTTGGCTACCGGAGAGCAGTTCTTC

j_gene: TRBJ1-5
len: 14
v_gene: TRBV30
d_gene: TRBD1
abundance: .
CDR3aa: CAWTKGQGNQPQHF
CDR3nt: TGTGCCTGGACCAAGGGACAGGGCAATCAGCCCCAGCATTTT

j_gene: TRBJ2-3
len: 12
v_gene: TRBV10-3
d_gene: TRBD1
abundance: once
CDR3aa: CATGTVAHTQYF
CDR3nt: TGTGCCACGGGGACAGTTGCTCATACGCAGTATTTT

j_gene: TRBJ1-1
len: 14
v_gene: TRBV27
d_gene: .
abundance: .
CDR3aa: CASSSSRPPFEAFF
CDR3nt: TGTGCCAGCAGTTCCAGCCGCCCCCCGTTTGAAGCTTTCTTT

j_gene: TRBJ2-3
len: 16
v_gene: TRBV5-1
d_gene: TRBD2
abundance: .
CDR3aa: CASSPAGTTNLDTQYF
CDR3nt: TGCGCCAGCAGCCCCGCCGGGACTACGAATTTAGATACGCAGTATTTT

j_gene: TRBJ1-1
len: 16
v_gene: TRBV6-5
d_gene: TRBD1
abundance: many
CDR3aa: CASSYLLTGGNTEAFF
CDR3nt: TGTGCCAGCAGTTACCTACTGACAGGGGGGAACACTGAAGCTTTCTTT

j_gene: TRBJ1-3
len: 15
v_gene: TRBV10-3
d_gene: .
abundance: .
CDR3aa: CAIKNTQGVGNTIYF
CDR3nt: TGTGCCATCAAGAATACGCAGGGCGTCGGAAACACCATATATTTT

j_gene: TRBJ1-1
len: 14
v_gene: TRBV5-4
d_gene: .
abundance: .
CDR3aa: CASTPSGQNTEAFF
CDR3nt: TGTGCCAGCACCCCGAGCGGTCAGAACACTGAAGCTTTCTTT

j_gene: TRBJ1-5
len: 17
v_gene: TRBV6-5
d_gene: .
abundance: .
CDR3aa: CASSYSGGATSNRPQHF
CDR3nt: TGTGCCAGCAGTTACTCTGGGGGGGCGACTTCCAATCGGCCCCAGCATTTT

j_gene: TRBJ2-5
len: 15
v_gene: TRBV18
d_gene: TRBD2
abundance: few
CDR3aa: CASSPLGTSEQTQYF
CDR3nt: TGTGCCAGCTCCCCTCTGGGGACTAGCGAACAGACCCAGTACTTC

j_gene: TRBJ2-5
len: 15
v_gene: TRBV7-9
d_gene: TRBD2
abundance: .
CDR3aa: CASSQPTSGVETQYF
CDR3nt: TGTGCCAGCAGCCAGCCCACTAGCGGGGTTGAGACCCAGTACTTC

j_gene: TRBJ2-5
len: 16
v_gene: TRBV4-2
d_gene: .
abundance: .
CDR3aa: CASSQALSGTLETQYF
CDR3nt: TGTGCCAGCAGCCAGGCCCTTTCCGGGACATTGGAGACCCAGTACTTC